These T cell receptor beta chains were read from a single sample in a study of T-cell memory formation after mild COVID-19. MiXCR, applied by TCRdb to the 5' RACE reads, yields one record per CDR3 protein. Among roughly 350,000 distinct CDR3 sequences listed, around 28% were seen once. The sample was PBMCs or a T cell subset sorted from them (not recorded which). The receptors were sampled from an adult woman who had mild COVID-19 (a few samples of this study predate the infection). Cell type and time point are not known. The CDR3 runs from the conserved cysteine through the conserved F or W. The order of the fields is CDR3 protein, CDR3 DNA, J gene, V gene, clone size, D gene, CDR3 length. A D gene is named only where the DNA matches it firmly. Size is omitted from some rows. Given values are once, few, many or a class for expanded clones.

CDR3 protein: CASSLGPHTDTQYF
CDR3 DNA: TGTGCCAGCAGCTTAGGGCCCCACACAGATACGCAGTATTTT
J gene: TRBJ2-3
V gene: TRBV7-8
clone size: NA
D gene: NA
CDR3 length: 14

CDR3 protein: CASSQEKPGGGAPLHF
CDR3 DNA: TGCGCCAGCAGCCAAGAAAAACCAGGGGGCGGAGCACCCCTCCACTTT
J gene: TRBJ1-6
V gene: TRBV4-3
clone size: few
D gene: TRBD1
CDR3 length: 16

CDR3 protein: CSVGPSGTVNTEAFF
CDR3 DNA: TGCAGCGTCGGCCCCTCCGGGACAGTGAACACTGAAGCTTTCTTT
J gene: TRBJ1-1
V gene: TRBV29-1
clone size: NA
D gene: TRBD1
CDR3 length: 15

CDR3 protein: CASSLALSGVAGELFF
CDR3 DNA: TGCGCCAGCAGCTTGGCACTAAGCGGGGTCGCCGGGGAGCTGTTTTTT
J gene: TRBJ2-2
V gene: TRBV5-1
clone size: few
D gene: TRBD2
CDR3 length: 16

CDR3 protein: CASSLSGRSSYEQYF
CDR3 DNA: TGTGCCAGCAGTCTTAGCGGGAGGTCCTCCTACGAGCAGTACTTC
J gene: TRBJ2-7
V gene: TRBV12-3/TRBV12-4
clone size: few
D gene: TRBD2
CDR3 length: 15

CDR3 protein: CASSLPGLAGPYNEQFF
CDR3 DNA: TGTGCCAGCAGCTTACCTGGACTAGCGGGACCCTACAATGAGCAGTTCTTC
J gene: TRBJ2-1
V gene: TRBV7-9
clone size: NA
D gene: TRBD2
CDR3 length: 17

CDR3 protein: CASEDRNNEKLFF
CDR3 DNA: TGTGCCAGCGAAGACAGGAATAATGAAAAACTGTTTTTT
J gene: TRBJ1-4
V gene: TRBV28
clone size: NA
D gene: NA
CDR3 length: 13

CDR3 protein: CASSWPGQGLTEAFF
CDR3 DNA: TGTGCCAGCTCATGGCCGGGACAGGGGTTGACTGAAGCTTTCTTT
J gene: TRBJ1-1
V gene: TRBV18
clone size: NA
D gene: TRBD1
CDR3 length: 15

CDR3 protein: CATSDMTSGRAKNEQFF
CDR3 DNA: TGTGCCACCAGTGATATGACTAGCGGGAGGGCCAAAAATGAGCAGTTCTTC
J gene: TRBJ2-1
V gene: TRBV24-1
clone size: few
D gene: TRBD2
CDR3 length: 17

CDR3 protein: CASSVYGTGTYNEQFF
CDR3 DNA: TGTGCCAGCAGCGTGTACGGGACAGGGACCTACAATGAGCAGTTCTTC
J gene: TRBJ2-1
V gene: TRBV9
clone size: NA
D gene: TRBD1
CDR3 length: 16

CDR3 protein: CASSQDPRASGANVLTF
CDR3 DNA: TGTGCCAGCAGCCAAGATCCGCGGGCCTCTGGGGCCAACGTCCTGACTTTC
J gene: TRBJ2-6
V gene: TRBV4-2
clone size: NA
D gene: NA
CDR3 length: 17

CDR3 protein: CSAREGWTQGNEQFF
CDR3 DNA: TGCAGTGCTAGAGAAGGCTGGACTCAGGGCAATGAGCAGTTCTTC
J gene: TRBJ2-1
V gene: TRBV20-1
clone size: NA
D gene: NA
CDR3 length: 15

CDR3 protein: CASSGLRGTEQFF
CDR3 DNA: TGTGCCAGCAGTGGCCTTAGAGGGACGGAGCAGTTCTTC
J gene: TRBJ2-1
V gene: TRBV2
clone size: few
D gene: NA
CDR3 length: 13

CDR3 protein: CASSGRGWVPGNTIYF
CDR3 DNA: TGTGCCAGCAGTGGACGAGGGTGGGTCCCTGGAAACACCATATATTTT
J gene: TRBJ1-3
V gene: TRBV25-1
clone size: few
D gene: NA
CDR3 length: 16

CDR3 protein: CASSFRGGAGDTQYF
CDR3 DNA: TGTGCCAGCAGCTTTCGAGGGGGCGCGGGGGATACGCAGTATTTT
J gene: TRBJ2-3
V gene: TRBV7-6
clone size: few
D gene: NA
CDR3 length: 15

CDR3 protein: CASSTLAGEQDTQYF
CDR3 DNA: TGCGCCAGCAGCACCTTAGCGGGAGAGCAAGATACGCAGTATTTT
J gene: TRBJ2-3
V gene: TRBV5-1
clone size: NA
D gene: TRBD2
CDR3 length: 15

CDR3 protein: CASRRGTGELFF
CDR3 DNA: TGTGCCAGCAGGAGGGGCACCGGGGAGCTGTTTTTT
J gene: TRBJ2-2
V gene: TRBV6-5
clone size: few
D gene: NA
CDR3 length: 12